This record concerns one T cell receptor beta chain sequence. The sample is drawn from a study of blood T cell repertoires in COVID-19. Repertoires were generated with immunoSEQ multiplex PCR, while TCRdb's copy carries only in-frame clones and drops some. The sample includes about 51,000 clones, about 86% of them seen just once. V lost 4 bases, J lost 0 bases, and 17 bases lay in between. Germline CDR1 and CDR2: SGHNT and YYREEE (reference sequence). This CDR3 has 17 amino acids. Sequenced material: peripheral blood. This TCR was sampled from a man aged 55 to 70 with acute or convalescent COVID-19. The chain employs TRBV5-4 and TRBJ2-1; possibly TRBD1 for D (5 bases). CDR3 sequence reads: CASSDHSQGYSYNEQFF. The CDR3 DNA follows: TGTGCCAGCAGCGACCATAGTCAGGGATACTCCTACAATGAGCAGTTCTTC.